A single sample is the source of the 14 T cell receptor beta chains below, sequenced in a study of T cell responses to AZD1222 COVID-19 vaccine. Clones were read by immunoSEQ multiplex PCR, and TCRdb kept only the in-frame ones, dropping some. The table has approximately 100,000 clones, around 91% seen once. The input for sequencing was peripheral blood, taken on day 0 of AZD1222 vaccination. All receptors derive from an adult in good health.

The chain joins TRBV5-1 to TRBJ1-2, with a weak D call TRBD1 (6 bases). V gave up 4 bases and J gave up 5 bases, with 21 bases separating them. This CDR3 has 16 residues. The germline V gene encodes CDR1 SGHRS and CDR2 YFSETQ. The CDR3 sequence: CASSGVRGWGHYGYTF. CDR3 DNA sequence: TGCGCCAGCAGCGGGGTCCGGGGATGGGGGCATTATGGCTACACCTTC.

The gene calls are TRBV11-2 and TRBJ2-2, with D perhaps matching TRBD2 (5 bases). The CDR3 has 17 residues. Germline V gives CDR1 SGHAT, CDR2 FQNNGV. Trimming removed 4 bases from V and 5 bases from J, with 20 bases in between. This chain's CDR3 is CASSSYLTTRGTGELFF. CDR3 coding DNA: TGTGCCAGCAGCTCCTACTTGACTACCCGGGGAACCGGGGAGCTGTTTTTT.

This chain joins TRBV2 and TRBJ1-2; D is unclear. The CDR3 has 13 amino acids. Trimming stripped 3 bases from V and 8 bases from J, with 13 bases between. CDR1 SNHLY and CDR2 FYNNEI come from the germline V gene. CDR3 bases: TGTGCCAGCAGTGAGGGCAGGCCGGACGGCTACACCTTC. Translating it yields CASSEGRPDGYTF.

The chain has TRBV9 and TRBJ1-4; perhaps TRBD1 as D (6 bases). Trimming removed 4 bases at V and 8 bases at J, with 12 bases between. This CDR3 contains 13 residues. The V gene's germline CDR1 is SGDLS and CDR2 YYNGEE. The chain's CDR3 is CASSSGAEEKLFF. Written as DNA, the CDR3 is TGTGCCAGCAGCTCAGGGGCGGAGGAAAAACTGTTTTTT. Drawing the rest from reference TRBV9 and TRBJ1-4, the complete variable domain is DSGVTQTPKHLITATGQRVTLRCSPRSGDLSVYWYQQSLDQGLQFLIQYYNGEERAKGNILERFSAQQFPDLHSELNLSSLELGDSALYFCASSSGAEEKLFFGSGTQLSVL.

The gene calls are TRBV4-2 and TRBJ1-2; D may be TRBD1 (6 bases). The CDR3 totals 18 residues. Germline V gene data show CDR1 as LGHNA and CDR2 as YNFKEQ. With 0 bases removed from V and 2 bases from J, the gap between germline ends came to 19 bases. DNA for the CDR3: TGTGCCAGCAGCCAAGAGGGGGGCAGGGGCCCTGTAAACTATGGCTACACCTTC. Translating it yields CASSQEGGRGPVNYGYTF.

This chain connects TRBV10-1 to TRBJ1-1; D uncertain. The V gene lost 4 bases and the J gene lost 3 bases, with 15 bases spanning the gap. CDR1 is WNHNN and CDR2 is SYGVQD in the germline V gene (reference sequence). CDR3 length: 15 residues. CDR3: CASSVWAQRDTEAFF. For the CDR3, the DNA is TGCGCCAGCAGTGTCTGGGCCCAAAGGGACACTGAAGCTTTCTTT.

The chain uses TRBV5-1 and TRBJ2-2; D might be TRBD2 (7 bases). Trimming removed 3 bases at V and 4 bases at J, with 16 bases between. Germline CDR1 and CDR2: SGHRS and YFSETQ. The CDR3 has 16 amino acids. CDR3 protein: CASSSSGGALTGELFF. For the CDR3, the DNA is TGCGCCAGCAGCTCCAGTGGGGGGGCCCTCACCGGGGAGCTGTTTTTT.

The chain employs TRBV7-9 and TRBJ1-2; 7 bases map to TRBD1. CDR1 is SEHNR and CDR2 is FQNEAQ in the germline V gene (reference sequence). V lost 4 bases, J lost 3 bases, and 11 bases stayed unmatched. This CDR3 has 16 residues. CDR3 in amino acids: CASSWATGEAYYGYTF. The DNA of the CDR3 is TGTGCCAGCAGCTGGGCAACAGGGGAGGCCTACTATGGCTACACCTTC. Full variable domain (remainder filled in from reference TRBV7-9 and TRBJ1-2): DTGVSQNPRHKITKRGQNVTFRCDPISEHNRLYWYRQTLGQGPEFLTYFQNEAQLEKSRLLSDRFSAERPKGSFSTLEIQRTEQGDSAMYLCASSWATGEAYYGYTFGSGTRLTVV.

This chain links TRBV6-4 with TRBJ2-3, with 10 bases fitting TRBD1. Trimming at V came to 5 bases and at J to 5 bases, leaving 7 bases not matched to a gene. The CDR3 has 15 amino acids. Germline CDR1 reads MRHNA; CDR2 reads SNTAGT. CDR3 coding DNA: TGTGCCAGCAGTACCCCGGGACAGGGGCAAGATACGCAGTATTTT. Translation: CASSTPGQGQDTQYF.

The V gene is TRBV27, the J gene TRBJ2-3; TRBD1 is a possible D gene (6 bases). Trimming removed 2 bases from V and 6 bases from J, with 21 bases in between. The CDR3 sequence is 17 residues long. Germline loops: CDR1 MNHEY, CDR2 SMNVEV (reference sequence). The CDR3: CASSLALQGYVRDTQYF. The CDR3 DNA reads as TGTGCCAGCAGTTTAGCCTTGCAGGGGTATGTGAGGGATACGCAGTATTTT.

The rearrangement joins TRBV19 to TRBJ1-5, with TRBD1 matching 7 bases. In germline, CDR1 is LNHDA, CDR2 SQIVND (reference sequence). The CDR3 runs 16 residues. V was clipped by 7 bases and J by 0 bases; unmatched bases: 9. The CDR3 DNA is TGTGCCAGTACCCCGACAGGGCCCTATAGCAATCAGCCCCAGCATTTT. Translated, it gives CASTPTGPYSNQPQHF.

This clone was recorded once. The chain is built from TRBV10-3 and TRBJ1-1; no clear D. Trimming stripped 1 base from V and 1 base from J, with 4 bases between. From germline, CDR1 is ENHRY and CDR2 SYGVKD. The length of the CDR3 is 13 residues. The CDR3 region has the DNA TGTGCCATCAGTGAGTGGGGGAACACTGAAGCTTTCTTT. It translates to CAISEWGNTEAFF.

Only one count was recorded for this clone. The rearrangement joins TRBV6-5 to TRBJ1-2; the match to TRBD1 covers 7 bases. The CDR3 extends over 15 amino acids. After removal of 0 bases from V and 5 bases from J, the junction contained 6 bases not matched to a gene. The germline V gene has CDR1 MNHEY and CDR2 SVGAGI. DNA for the CDR3: TGTGCCAGCAGTTACTCGGCGACAGGGCCTTATGGCTACACCTTC. As protein: CASSYSATGPYGYTF.

This clone was seen only a few times. CDR3 nucleotide sequence: TGTGCCACCAGTGATGGGGCCAAAAACATTCAGTACTTC. Its protein is CATSDGAKNIQYF. The gene calls are TRBV24-1 and TRBJ2-4; D unresolved. CDR3 length equals 13 residues. In germline, CDR1 is KGHDR, CDR2 SFDVKD. V lost 3 bases and J lost 1, with 3 bases in between.